These T cell receptor beta chains were read from a single sample in a study of identical twins. TCRdb re-analysed the 5' RACE reads in MiXCR, keeping a single row per CDR3 protein. The sample contains some 790,000 distinct CDR3 sequences, 18% of which appear only once. The same sample was also used in a study of T cells expressing NK-cell markers.

The sequencing sample was made of PBMCs. The source is a woman aged 18-29 years in good health. Each CDR3 is given with its conserved first and last residue. The order of the fields is J gene, V gene, D gene, clone size, CDR3 DNA, CDR3 protein. The D gene is left open where the match is weak. Clone size is not always given. Where it is, it says once, few, many or a class for expanded clones.

>TRBJ1-2|TRBV12-3/TRBV12-4|TRBD1|few
TGTGCCAGCAGTTTGTTGTGGGGGACAGGGGAGAGCTTC
CASSLLWGTGESF
>TRBJ2-1|TRBV20-1|NA|many
TGCAGCCCCAGGAAGGGGAACAATGAGCAGTTCTTC
CSPRKGNNEQFF
>TRBJ2-7|TRBV18|TRBD2|NA
TGTGCCAGCTCAACTGCACTAGCGGGATTTGGCGAGCAGTACTTC
CASSTALAGFGEQYF
>TRBJ2-7|TRBV6-5|TRBD1|many
TGTGCCAGCAGTTACTCGGGACAGGGCCAGAGGGTGTACTTC
CASSYSGQGQRVYF
>TRBJ1-2|TRBV6-2/TRBV6-3|TRBD1|few
TGTGCCAGCAGTACGGGACAGACAATCTATGGCTACACCTTC
CASSTGQTIYGYTF
>TRBJ2-1|TRBV2|NA|NA
TGTGCCAGCGGACAGATCTCCTACAATGAGCAGTTCTTC
CASGQISYNEQFF
>TRBJ1-3|TRBV20-1|NA|NA
TGCAGTGCGGGAAGGGGGGGAAACACCATATATTTT
CSAGRGGNTIYF
>TRBJ2-1|TRBV7-2|NA|NA
TGTGCCAGCAGCCACCGGGCAGTCTACAATGAGCAGTTCTTC
CASSHRAVYNEQFF
>TRBJ2-7|TRBV2|TRBD1|NA
TGTGCCAGCAGAGACAGGGCCGTCTACGAGCAGTACTTC
CASRDRAVYEQYF
>TRBJ2-2|TRBV7-7|NA|NA
TGTGCCAGCAGCTTAATGCGGGCCTCCGGGGAGCTGTTTTTT
CASSLMRASGELFF
>TRBJ2-1|TRBV12-3/TRBV12-4|TRBD1|NA
TGTGCCAGCAGTGTTCCGGGACAGCGACTATACAATGAGCAGTTCTTC
CASSVPGQRLYNEQFF
>TRBJ2-7|TRBV5-6|NA|few
TGTGCCAGCAGCTTACGCGACCTTTCCTACGAGCAGTACTTC
CASSLRDLSYEQYF
>TRBJ2-3|TRBV7-9|NA|few
TGTGCCAGCACCCGCGGGACGCGGATGGGAGATACGCAGTATTTT
CASTRGTRMGDTQYF
>TRBJ2-1|TRBV6-2/TRBV6-3|NA|NA
TGTGCCAGCAGTAGGAGTATCCGGGGGCACCCATACAATGAGCAGTTCTTC
CASSRSIRGHPYNEQFF
>TRBJ2-7|TRBV29-1|NA|NA
TGCAGCGTTGAAGAGTTCTACGAGCAGTACTTC
CSVEEFYEQYF
>TRBJ1-1|TRBV6-2/TRBV6-3|NA|few
TGTGCCAGCAGTTACTTCGCCGGGACATCTTTGAACACTGAAGCTTTCTTT
CASSYFAGTSLNTEAFF
>TRBJ2-7|TRBV7-2|TRBD2|NA
TGTGCCAGCAGCTTAGGGTATAGCGGGAGGTCCTACGAGCAGTACTTC
CASSLGYSGRSYEQYF
>TRBJ2-3|TRBV7-2|TRBD2|NA
TGTGCCATTGGCGGGAGATTAAATACGCAGTATTTT
CAIGGRLNTQYF
>TRBJ2-1|TRBV7-9|NA|NA
TGTGCCAGCAGTTCGCCCTCCTTGACGAGCCTGTTCTTC
CASSSPSLTSLFF
>TRBJ2-5|TRBV9|NA|NA
TGTGCCAGCAGCGTGGACACAGGTTATGAAGAGACCCAGTACTTC
CASSVDTGYEETQYF
>TRBJ1-2|TRBV12-3/TRBV12-4|NA|NA
TGTGCCAGCAGCCCCTCGGGGGAATACGGCTACACCTTC
CASSPSGEYGYTF
>TRBJ1-1|TRBV5-1|NA|NA
TGCGCCCTGCAGGAGCCTAACACTGAAGCTTTCTTT
CALQEPNTEAFF
>TRBJ1-1|TRBV29-1|NA|few
TGCAGCGTTGTGAGTGGCCGGAACACTGAAGCTTTCTTT
CSVVSGRNTEAFF
>TRBJ2-3|TRBV20-1|NA|NA
TGCAGGGACCTCCCTCCTAGCACAGATACGCAGTATTTT
CRDLPPSTDTQYF
>TRBJ2-4|TRBV12-3/TRBV12-4|TRBD2|few
TGTGCCAGCAGCCTACGGGGGGGGGTAGCCAAAAACATTCAGTACTTC
CASSLRGGVAKNIQYF
>TRBJ2-2|TRBV5-1|NA|NA
TGCGCCAGCAGCTTGGAAGTCCCGAACACCGGGGAGCTGTTTTTT
CASSLEVPNTGELFF
>TRBJ2-7|TRBV28|TRBD2|NA
TGTGCCAGCAGGGATAGCGGGAGTGGGGACTACGAGCAGTACTTC
CASRDSGSGDYEQYF
>TRBJ2-5|TRBV4-3|TRBD1|few
TGCGCCAGCAGCCAAGTACCACGACAGGGTGAGGCAGAGACCCAGTACTTC
CASSQVPRQGEAETQYF
>TRBJ2-1|TRBV4-1|TRBD2|NA
TGCGCCAGCAGCCAAGAGGCGGGAGGGCCTTTCAATGAGCAGTTCTTC
CASSQEAGGPFNEQFF
>TRBJ2-7|TRBV12-3/TRBV12-4|TRBD2|NA
TGTGCCAGCGGGGGGGGGAGGGCTGACGAGCAGTACTTC
CASGGGRADEQYF
>TRBJ2-1|TRBV12-3/TRBV12-4|NA|NA
TGTGCCAGCAGTTTAGAAACGATAAATGAGCAGTTCTTC
CASSLETINEQFF
>TRBJ2-1|TRBV5-6|NA|many
TGTGCCAGCAGCTTGGTCCGGGGCGACAATGAGCAGTTCTTC
CASSLVRGDNEQFF
>TRBJ1-4|TRBV20-1|NA|NA
TGCAGTGCTAGTACCCGGACGGGGAATGAAAAACTGTTTTTT
CSASTRTGNEKLFF
>TRBJ2-7|TRBV29-1|TRBD1|many
TGCAGTGCTCGCAGGGGGCTCTACGAGCAGTACTTC
CSARRGLYEQYF
>TRBJ2-7|TRBV18|NA|few
TGTGCCAGCTCACTGGGGGACGTCGGCGAGCAGTACTTC
CASSLGDVGEQYF
>TRBJ2-7|TRBV19|TRBD2|NA
TGTGCCAGTATTGCGGGACTAGCGAGCTCCTACGAGCAGTACTTC
CASIAGLASSYEQYF
>TRBJ2-5|TRBV12-3/TRBV12-4|NA|NA
TGTGCCAGCAAGGGGTCGGTAGCGGAGACCCAGTACTTC
CASKGSVAETQYF
>TRBJ2-1|TRBV20-1|TRBD2|once
TGCAGTGCTAGGGGGTTTCCGCGGGGGTCCAACAATGAGCAGTTCTTC
CSARGFPRGSNNEQFF
>TRBJ2-5|TRBV5-6|TRBD2|few
TGTGCCAGCAGCCTCAACGGGGGGACTGTTACCCAGTACTTC
CASSLNGGTVTQYF
>TRBJ2-5|TRBV2|NA|few
TGTGCCAGCAGTGAAGTAAAGGGGACTGCACTACAAGAGACCCAGTACTTC
CASSEVKGTALQETQYF
>TRBJ2-5|TRBV9|TRBD2|many
TGTGCCAGCAGCGATGGCATAGCGGGAGGCGGCGTGGAGACCCAGTACTTC
CASSDGIAGGGVETQYF
>TRBJ1-1|TRBV20-1|NA|many
TGCAGTGCTCCTGGGCAAGGGGCTGAAGCTTTCTTT
CSAPGQGAEAFF
>TRBJ2-2|TRBV6-5|TRBD2|NA
TGTGCCAGCAGTTACCCGGGGGGGCCCGGGGAGCTGTTTTTT
CASSYPGGPGELFF
>TRBJ1-1|TRBV15|NA|NA
TGTGCCACCAGCGGACCGACAGAAAAAGACACTGAAGCTTTCTTT
CATSGPTEKDTEAFF
>TRBJ2-2|TRBV12-3/TRBV12-4|NA|many
TGTGCCAGCAGTTTAGTCACCCTCGGGGGGGAGCTGTTTTTT
CASSLVTLGGELFF
>TRBJ2-7|TRBV7-9|NA|few
TGTGCCAGCAGCCAGGCCCCGGGGAACGAGCAGTACTTC
CASSQAPGNEQYF
>TRBJ2-7|TRBV11-3|NA|few
TGTGCCAGCAGCTGGGCAGCGCCAACCTACGAGCAGTACTTC
CASSWAAPTYEQYF
>TRBJ1-2|TRBV29-1|NA|NA
TGCAGCGTTGAGGGCAGGCGGAGCTACACCTTC
CSVEGRRSYTF
>TRBJ2-3|TRBV7-6|TRBD1|NA
TGTGCCAGCAGCTCTCTGGGACAGGGGGCGACTAGCACAGATACGCAGTATTTT
CASSSLGQGATSTDTQYF
>TRBJ2-7|TRBV27|NA|NA
TGTGCCAGCGACCGCGGCGGGTCCTACGAGCAGTACTTC
CASDRGGSYEQYF
>TRBJ2-5|TRBV12-3/TRBV12-4|NA|NA
TGTGCCAGCAGTTTAGCGTTAACGGGGCAAGAGACCCAGTACTTC
CASSLALTGQETQYF
>TRBJ2-7|TRBV20-1|NA|many
TGCAGTGCGACGAGAACAACCTACGAGCAGTACTTC
CSATRTTYEQYF
>TRBJ1-6|TRBV5-5|NA|few
TGTGCCAGCAGCGCCCCGTTGGATAATTCACCCCTCCACTTT
CASSAPLDNSPLHF
>TRBJ2-1|TRBV5-1|TRBD1|NA
TGCGCCAGCAGCGGGGGACAGACCCTCAATGAGCAGTTCTTC
CASSGGQTLNEQFF
>TRBJ2-3|TRBV20-1|NA|NA
TGCAGTGCTAGAGAGTGGGGGGGCACAGATACGCAGTATTTT
CSAREWGGTDTQYF
>TRBJ1-1|TRBV5-1|NA|NA
TGCGCCAGCAGGGCAGGAACTGAAGCTTTCTTT
CASRAGTEAFF
>TRBJ2-3|TRBV27|TRBD1|NA
TGTGCCAGCGGGGGACAGTTAGATACGCAGTATTTT
CASGGQLDTQYF
>TRBJ2-5|TRBV7-9|TRBD2|few
TGTGCCAGCAGCTTATTCGACAGGACTAGCGGGCAAGAGACCCAGTACTTC
CASSLFDRTSGQETQYF